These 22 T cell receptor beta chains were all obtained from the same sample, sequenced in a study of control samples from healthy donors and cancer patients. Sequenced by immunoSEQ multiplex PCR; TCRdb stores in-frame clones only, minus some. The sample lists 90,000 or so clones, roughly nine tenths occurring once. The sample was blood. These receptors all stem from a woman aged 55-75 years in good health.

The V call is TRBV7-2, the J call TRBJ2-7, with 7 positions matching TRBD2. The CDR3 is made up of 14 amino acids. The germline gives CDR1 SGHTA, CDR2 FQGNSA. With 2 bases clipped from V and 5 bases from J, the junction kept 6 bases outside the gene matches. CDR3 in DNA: TGTGCCAGCAGCTTACGTGGACTAGATAACGAGCAGTACTTC. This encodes CASSLRGLDNEQYF.

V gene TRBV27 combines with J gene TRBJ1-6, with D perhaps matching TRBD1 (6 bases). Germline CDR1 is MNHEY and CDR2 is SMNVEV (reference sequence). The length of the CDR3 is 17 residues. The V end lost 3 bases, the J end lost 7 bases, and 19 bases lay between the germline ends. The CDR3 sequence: CASSFLRTVLGNSPLHF. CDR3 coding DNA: TGTGCCAGCAGTTTCCTCAGGACAGTTTTAGGGAATTCACCCCTCCACTTT.

CDR3 protein: CASSLDGYQPQHF. CDR3 DNA sequence: TGTGCCAGCAGCCTCGACGGGTATCAGCCCCAGCATTTT. The rearrangement joins TRBV16 to TRBJ1-5; D not certain. Looked up from germline, CDR1 is KGHSY and CDR2 is FQNENV. V was shortened by 4 bases and J by 5 bases, with 9 bases between the two germline ends. CDR3 length: 13 residues.

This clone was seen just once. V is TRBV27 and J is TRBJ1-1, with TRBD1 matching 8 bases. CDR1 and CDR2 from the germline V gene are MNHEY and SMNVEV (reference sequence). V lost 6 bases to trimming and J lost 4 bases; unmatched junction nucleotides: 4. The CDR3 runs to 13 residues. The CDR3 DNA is TGTGCCAGCAGGAGACAGGGGACCACTGAAGCTTTCTTT. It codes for CASRRQGTTEAFF.

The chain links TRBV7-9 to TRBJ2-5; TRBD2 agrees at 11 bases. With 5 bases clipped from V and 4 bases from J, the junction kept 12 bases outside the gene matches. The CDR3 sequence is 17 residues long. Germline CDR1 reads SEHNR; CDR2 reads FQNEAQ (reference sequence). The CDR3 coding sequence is TGTGCCAGCAGCGTGGGGGCTAGCGGGGGGCGTTCAGAGACCCAGTACTTC. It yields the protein CASSVGASGGRSETQYF.

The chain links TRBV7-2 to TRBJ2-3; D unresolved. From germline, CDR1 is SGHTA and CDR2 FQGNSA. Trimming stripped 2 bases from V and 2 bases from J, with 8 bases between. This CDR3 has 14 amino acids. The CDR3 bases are TGTGCCAGCAGCTTAAACGGTTTCACAGATACGCAGTATTTT. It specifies CASSLNGFTDTQYF.

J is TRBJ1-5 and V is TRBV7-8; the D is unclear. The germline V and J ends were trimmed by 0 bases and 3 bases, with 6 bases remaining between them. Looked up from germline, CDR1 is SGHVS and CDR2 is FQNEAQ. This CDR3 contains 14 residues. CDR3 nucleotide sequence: TGTGCCAGCAGCTTAGCCAGAAACAATCAGCCCCAGCATTTT. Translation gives CASSLARNNQPQHF.

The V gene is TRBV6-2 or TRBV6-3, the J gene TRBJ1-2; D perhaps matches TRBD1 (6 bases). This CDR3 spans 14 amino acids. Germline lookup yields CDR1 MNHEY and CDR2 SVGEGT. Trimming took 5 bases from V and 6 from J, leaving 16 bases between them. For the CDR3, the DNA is TGTGCCAGCAGTCCCCCGGGCAGGGGCCATGGCTACACCTTC. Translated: CASSPPGRGHGYTF.

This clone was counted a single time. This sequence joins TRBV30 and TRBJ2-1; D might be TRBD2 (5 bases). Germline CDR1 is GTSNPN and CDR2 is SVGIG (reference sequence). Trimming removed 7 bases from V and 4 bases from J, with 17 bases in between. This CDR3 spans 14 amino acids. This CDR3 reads CASKQTGLYNEQFF. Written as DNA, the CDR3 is TGTGCCTCCAAACAGACTGGACTTTACAATGAGCAGTTCTTC.

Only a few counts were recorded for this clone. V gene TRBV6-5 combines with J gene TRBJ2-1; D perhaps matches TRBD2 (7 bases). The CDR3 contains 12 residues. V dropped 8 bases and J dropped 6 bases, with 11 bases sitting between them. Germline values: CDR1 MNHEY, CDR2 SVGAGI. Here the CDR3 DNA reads TGTGCCAGCGGGGGGGCCCCCAATGAGCAGTTCTTC. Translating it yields CASGGAPNEQFF.

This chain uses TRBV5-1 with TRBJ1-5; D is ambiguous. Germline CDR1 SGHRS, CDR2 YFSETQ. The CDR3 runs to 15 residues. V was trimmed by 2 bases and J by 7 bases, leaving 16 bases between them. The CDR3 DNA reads TGCGCCAGCAGCTTTAGTCCCGGGTCCAGCCAGCCCCAGCATTTT. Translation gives CASSFSPGSSQPQHF.

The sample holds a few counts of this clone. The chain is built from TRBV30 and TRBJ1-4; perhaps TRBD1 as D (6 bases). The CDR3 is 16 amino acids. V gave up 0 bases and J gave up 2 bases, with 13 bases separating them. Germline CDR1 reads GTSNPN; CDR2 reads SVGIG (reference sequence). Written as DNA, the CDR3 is TGTGCCTGGAGTGTACAAGACAGGAATACTAATGAAAAACTGTTTTTT. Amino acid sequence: CAWSVQDRNTNEKLFF. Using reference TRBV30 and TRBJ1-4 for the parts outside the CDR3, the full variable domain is SQTIHQWPATLVQPVGSPLSLECTVEGTSNPNLYWYRQAAGRGLQLLFYSVGIGQISSEVPQNLSASRPQDRQFILSSKKLLLSDSGFYLCAWSVQDRNTNEKLFFGSGTQLSVL.

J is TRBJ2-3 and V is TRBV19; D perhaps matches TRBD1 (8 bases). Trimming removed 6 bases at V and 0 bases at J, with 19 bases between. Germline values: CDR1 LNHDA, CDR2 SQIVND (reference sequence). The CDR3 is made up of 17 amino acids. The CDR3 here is CASSPGRGTGSTDTQYF. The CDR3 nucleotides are TGTGCCAGTAGCCCGGGGAGGGGGACAGGAAGCACAGATACGCAGTATTTT.

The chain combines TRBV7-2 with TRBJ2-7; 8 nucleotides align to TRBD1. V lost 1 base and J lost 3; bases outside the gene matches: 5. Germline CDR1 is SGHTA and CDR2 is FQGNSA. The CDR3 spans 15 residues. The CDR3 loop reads CASSLVTGTGYEQYF. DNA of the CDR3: TGTGCCAGCAGCTTAGTGACCGGGACAGGCTACGAGCAGTACTTC.

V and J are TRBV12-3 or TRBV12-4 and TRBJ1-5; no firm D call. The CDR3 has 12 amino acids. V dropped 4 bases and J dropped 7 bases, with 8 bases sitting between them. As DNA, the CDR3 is TGTGCCAGCAGTTACGGGTCCCAGCCCCAGCATTTT. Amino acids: CASSYGSQPQHF.

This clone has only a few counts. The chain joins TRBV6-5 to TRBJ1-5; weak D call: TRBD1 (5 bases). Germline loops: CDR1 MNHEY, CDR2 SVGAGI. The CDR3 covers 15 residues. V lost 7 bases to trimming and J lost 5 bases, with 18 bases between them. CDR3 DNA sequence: TGTGCCAGCACCCGGTCGGAATGGGGGGATCAGCCCCAGCATTTT. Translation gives CASTRSEWGDQPQHF.

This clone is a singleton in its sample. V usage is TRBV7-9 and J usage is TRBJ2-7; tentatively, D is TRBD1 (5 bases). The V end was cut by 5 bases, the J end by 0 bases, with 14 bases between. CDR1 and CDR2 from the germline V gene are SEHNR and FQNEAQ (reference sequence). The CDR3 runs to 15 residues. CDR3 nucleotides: TGTGCCAGCAGCGCCAGGGCTACGGTCTCCTACGAGCAGTACTTC. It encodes CASSARATVSYEQYF.

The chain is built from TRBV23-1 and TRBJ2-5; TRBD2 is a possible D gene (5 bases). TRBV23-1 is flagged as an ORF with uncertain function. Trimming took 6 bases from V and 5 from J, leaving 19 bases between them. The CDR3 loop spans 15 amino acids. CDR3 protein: CASRHTGASGETQYF. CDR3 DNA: TGCGCCAGCAGGCACACCGGTGCCTCGGGGGAGACCCAGTACTTC.

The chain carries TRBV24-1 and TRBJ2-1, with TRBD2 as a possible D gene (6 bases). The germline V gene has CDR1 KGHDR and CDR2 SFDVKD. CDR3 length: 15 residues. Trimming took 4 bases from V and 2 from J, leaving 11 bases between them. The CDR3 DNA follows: TGTGCCACCAGTGAACCGGGGGTGGCCTACAATGAGCAGTTCTTC. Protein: CATSEPGVAYNEQFF.

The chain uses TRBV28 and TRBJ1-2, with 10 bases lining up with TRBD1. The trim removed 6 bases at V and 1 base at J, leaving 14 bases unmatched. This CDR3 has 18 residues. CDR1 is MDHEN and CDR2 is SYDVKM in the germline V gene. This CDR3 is CASSLLRPGQGYNYGYTF. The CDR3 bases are TGTGCCAGCAGCCTACTTCGCCCGGGACAGGGGTATAACTATGGCTACACCTTC.

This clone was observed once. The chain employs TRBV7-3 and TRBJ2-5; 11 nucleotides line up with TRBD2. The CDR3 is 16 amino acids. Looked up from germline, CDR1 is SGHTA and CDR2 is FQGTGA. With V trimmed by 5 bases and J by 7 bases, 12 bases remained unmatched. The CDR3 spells CASSLLDSGGAVTQYF. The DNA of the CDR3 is TGTGCCAGCAGCCTCCTGGATAGCGGGGGGGCGGTGACCCAGTACTTC.

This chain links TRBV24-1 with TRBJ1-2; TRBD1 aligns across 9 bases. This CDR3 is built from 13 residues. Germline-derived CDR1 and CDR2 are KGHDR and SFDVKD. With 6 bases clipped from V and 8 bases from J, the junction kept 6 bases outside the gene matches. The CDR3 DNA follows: TGTGCCACCAGTCGGGGACAGGGTGAAGGCTACACCTTC. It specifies CATSRGQGEGYTF.